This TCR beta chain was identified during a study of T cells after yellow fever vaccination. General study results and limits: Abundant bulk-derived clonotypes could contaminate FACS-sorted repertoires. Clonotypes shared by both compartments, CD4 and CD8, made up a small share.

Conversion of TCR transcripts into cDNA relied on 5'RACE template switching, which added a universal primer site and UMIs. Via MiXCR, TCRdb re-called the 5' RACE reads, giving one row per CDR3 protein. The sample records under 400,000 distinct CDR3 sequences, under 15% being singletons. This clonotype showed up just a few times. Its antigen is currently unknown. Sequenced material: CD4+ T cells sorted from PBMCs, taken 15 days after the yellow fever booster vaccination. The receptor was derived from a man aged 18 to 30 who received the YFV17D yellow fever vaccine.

This CDR3 reads CASSLAATGRGGTEAFF. CDR3 in DNA: TGTGCCAGCAGTTTAGCGGCAACGGGCCGGGGGGGCACTGAAGCTTTCTTT. The chain is built from TRBV12-3 or TRBV12-4 and TRBJ1-1; TRBD1 might be the D (5 bases). This CDR3 region has 17 residues. Trimming took off 0 bases at V and 4 bases at J, with 18 bases between the two ends.